This T cell receptor (beta chain) is from a study of CD8 T cells in ankylosing spondylitis. Study-wide findings and caveats: What appeared characteristic of ankylosing spondylitis blood was a TCR beta motif of fewer than ten highly homologous variants.

Making the TCR beta libraries involved quantitative 5'-RACE with molecular barcodes. One entry per CDR3 protein, called by TCRdb with MiXCR from the 5' RACE reads. This sample has 450,000 to 550,000 distinct CDR3 sequences, with under 5.5% found just once. This clonotype came up many times. The antigen is undetermined. From germline, CDR1 is DFQATT and CDR2 SNEGSKA (reference sequence). CDR3 length: 13 residues. The receptor's source is a male donor with ankylosing spondylitis. The J gene is TRBJ2-3, the V gene TRBV20-1, with 10 positions matching TRBD2. The sample consisted of blood, either unsorted or a sorted T cell fraction (not recorded which). The CDR3 is CSAGTSGTDTQYF. CDR3 bases: TGCAGCGCCGGGACTAGCGGCACAGATACGCAGTATTTT.